These 7 T cell receptor beta chains originate from one sample sequenced in a study of cytomegalovirus exposure and HLA in healthy donors. Primers: 60 Vbeta forward and 13 Jbeta reverse. Profiling relied on immunoSEQ multiplex PCR, and the TCRdb table lists in-frame clones only, not all of them. Of 100,000 to 150,000 clones listed, 70% to 90% are singletons. The sample consisted of PBMCs. Receptor source: a man younger than 35 in good health and CMV-seropositive.

The CDR3 reads CAWSISRVRTGANVLTF. In nucleotides, the CDR3 is TGTGCCTGGAGTATAAGCAGGGTCCGGACTGGGGCCAACGTCCTGACTTTC. V is TRBV30 and J is TRBJ2-6; possibly TRBD1 for D (5 bases). This CDR3 is built from 17 residues. Germline V lookup: CDR1 GTSNPN, CDR2 SVGIG (reference sequence). V lost 2 bases, J lost 2 bases, and 16 bases lay in between.

In the case of this clone: Additional DNA sequences in this sample encode the identical CDR3. The chain employs TRBV5-1 and TRBJ2-5, with D perhaps matching TRBD1 (6 bases). V was trimmed by 4 bases and J by 5 bases, leaving 9 bases between them. This CDR3 has 12 residues. Germline CDR1 SGHRS, CDR2 YFSETQ. The CDR3 sequence is CASSPQGETQYF. The CDR3 DNA reads TGCGCCAGCAGCCCCCAGGGGGAGACCCAGTACTTC.

This chain connects TRBV19 to TRBJ1-5; 10 positions agree with TRBD1. The CDR3 consists of 15 residues. CDR1 and CDR2 from the germline V gene are LNHDA and SQIVND (reference sequence). V lost 6 bases, J lost 8 bases, and 10 bases stayed unmatched. The CDR3 nucleotides read TGTGCCAGTAGCCATCCCGACAGGGGGCTTGAGCCCCAGCATTTT. Residues: CASSHPDRGLEPQHF.

The chain's CDR3 is CASSYGQVGELFF. CDR3 coding DNA: TGTGCCAGCAGTTACGGACAGGTCGGGGAGCTGTTTTTT. The chain carries TRBV28 and TRBJ2-2; 7 positions match TRBD1. Germline V gene data show CDR1 as MDHEN and CDR2 as SYDVKM. The J segment lost 7 bases and the V segment lost 4 bases, leaving 3 bases of the junction unmatched. CDR3 length: 13 residues.

The chain is built from TRBV5-1 and TRBJ2-2; D might be TRBD1 (6 bases). V was pared by 6 bases and J by 2 bases, with 11 bases between. Looked up from germline, CDR1 is SGHRS and CDR2 is YFSETQ. The CDR3 consists of 14 residues. The CDR3 spells CASTLQGNTGELFF. In DNA form, the CDR3 reads TGCGCCAGCACTCTACAGGGAAACACCGGGGAGCTGTTTTTT.

The gene calls are TRBV7-6 and TRBJ1-5; no clear D. Between the trimmed V and J ends, which lost 2 bases and 8 bases, there was a span of 10 bases. Germline CDR1 reads SGHVS; CDR2 reads FNYEAQ. The CDR3 extends over 13 amino acids. The CDR3 reads CASSLSRFEPQHF. In DNA form, the CDR3 reads TGTGCCAGCAGCTTAAGTCGGTTTGAGCCCCAGCATTTT.

The chain is built from TRBV11-2 and TRBJ2-1; possible D gene TRBD2, 6 bases. V was pared by 5 bases and J by 5 bases, with 19 bases between. Germline CDR1 reads SGHAT; CDR2 reads FQNNGV. The CDR3 covers 16 residues. The CDR3 protein is CASSPEAWRGDNEQFF. The CDR3 coding sequence is TGTGCCAGCAGCCCAGAAGCTTGGCGGGGAGACAATGAGCAGTTCTTC.